This T cell receptor beta chain was sequenced for a study of post-analysis software for immune sequencing data. Study-level background: Several disease courses (relapsing-remitting, secondary progressive and progressive-relapsing) of multiple sclerosis were included.

Prepared TCR beta cDNA libraries contained unique molecular identifiers. T cells numbering roughly 1 to 10 million yielded cDNA molecules that totaled about 500,000. MiXCR, run by TCRdb on the PCR reads, gives a single entry per CDR3 protein. The table has about 770,000 distinct CDR3 sequences, around 46% seen once; the top ten hold 4.9%. Germline values: CDR1 MNHNS, CDR2 SASEGT. The V gene lost 8 bases and the J gene lost 2 bases, with 12 bases spanning the gap. The CDR3 has 13 residues. Notes on this clonotype: Its antigen is still unknown.

The study, taken as a whole, reports: TRBV5-6, TRBV5-1 and TRBV20-1 were among roughly five TRBV segments more frequent in patients than controls. Batch-matched samples strongly co-clustered by F measure. Those with multiple sclerosis, the patient group, showed significantly lower normalized Chao1 diversity than controls.

This chain connects TRBV6-1 to TRBJ1-2; D not resolved. The receptor's source is a girl under 18 with multiple sclerosis. The sequencing input was blood. The CDR3 region has the DNA TGTGCCAGCCGGGCAGGTACAAACTATGGCTACACCTTC. Its translation: CASRAGTNYGYTF.